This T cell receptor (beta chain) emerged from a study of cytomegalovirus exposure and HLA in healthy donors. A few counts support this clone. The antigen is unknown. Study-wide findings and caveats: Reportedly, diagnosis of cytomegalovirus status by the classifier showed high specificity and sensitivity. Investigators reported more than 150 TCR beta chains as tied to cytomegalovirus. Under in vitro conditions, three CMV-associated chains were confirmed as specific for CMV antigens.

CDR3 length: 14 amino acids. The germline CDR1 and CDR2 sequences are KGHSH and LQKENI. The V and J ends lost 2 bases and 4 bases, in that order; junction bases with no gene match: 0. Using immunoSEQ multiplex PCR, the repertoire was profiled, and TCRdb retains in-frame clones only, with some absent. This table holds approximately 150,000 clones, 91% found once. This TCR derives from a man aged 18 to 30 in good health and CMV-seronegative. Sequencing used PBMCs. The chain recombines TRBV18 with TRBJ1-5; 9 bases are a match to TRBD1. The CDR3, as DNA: TGTGCCAGCTCACCAGGGACAGGGAATCAGCCCCAGCATTTT. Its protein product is CASSPGTGNQPQHF.